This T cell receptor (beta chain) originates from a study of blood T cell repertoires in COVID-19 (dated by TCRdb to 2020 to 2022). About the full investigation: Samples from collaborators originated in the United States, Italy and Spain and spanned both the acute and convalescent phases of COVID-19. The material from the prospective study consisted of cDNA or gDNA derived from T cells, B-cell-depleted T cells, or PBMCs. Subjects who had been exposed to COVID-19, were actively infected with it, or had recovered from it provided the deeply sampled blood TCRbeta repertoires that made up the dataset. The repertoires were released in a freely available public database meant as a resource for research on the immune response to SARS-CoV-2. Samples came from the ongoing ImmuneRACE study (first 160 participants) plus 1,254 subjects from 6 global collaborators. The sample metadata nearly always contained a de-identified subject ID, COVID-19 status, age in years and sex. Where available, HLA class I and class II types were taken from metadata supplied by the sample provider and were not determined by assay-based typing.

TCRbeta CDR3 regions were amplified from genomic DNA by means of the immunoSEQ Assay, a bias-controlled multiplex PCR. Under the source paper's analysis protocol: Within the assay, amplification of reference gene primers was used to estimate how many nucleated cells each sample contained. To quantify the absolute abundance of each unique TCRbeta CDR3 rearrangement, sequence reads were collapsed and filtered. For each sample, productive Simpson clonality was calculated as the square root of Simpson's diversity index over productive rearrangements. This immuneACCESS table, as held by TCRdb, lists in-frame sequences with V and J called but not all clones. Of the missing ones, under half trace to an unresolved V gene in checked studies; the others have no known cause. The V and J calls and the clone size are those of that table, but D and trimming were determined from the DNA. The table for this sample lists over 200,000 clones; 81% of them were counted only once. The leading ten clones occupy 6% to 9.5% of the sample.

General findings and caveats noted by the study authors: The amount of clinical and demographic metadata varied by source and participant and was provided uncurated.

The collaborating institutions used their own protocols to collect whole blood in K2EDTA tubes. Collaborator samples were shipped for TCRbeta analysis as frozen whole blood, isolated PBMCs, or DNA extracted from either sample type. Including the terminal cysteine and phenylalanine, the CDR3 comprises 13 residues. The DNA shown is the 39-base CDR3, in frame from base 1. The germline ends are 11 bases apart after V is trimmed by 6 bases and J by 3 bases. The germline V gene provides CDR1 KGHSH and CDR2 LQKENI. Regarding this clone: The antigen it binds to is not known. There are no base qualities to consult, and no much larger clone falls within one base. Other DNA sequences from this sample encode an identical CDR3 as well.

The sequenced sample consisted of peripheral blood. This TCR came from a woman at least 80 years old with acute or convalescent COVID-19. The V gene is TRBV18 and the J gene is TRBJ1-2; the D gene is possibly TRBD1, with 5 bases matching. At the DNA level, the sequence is TGTGCCAGCTCCCCCGGGGGGGACTATGGCTACACCTTC. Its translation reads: CASSPGGDYGYTF.